This TCR beta chain was captured in a study of a mutant IDH1 vaccine in newly diagnosed glioma. Across the study: Mean patient age was about 40 years; approximately 60% were male and 37.5% female.

A remark on this clone: No antigen is known for it.

Overall study results and limits: Altogether, about 95% of patients exhibited vaccine-induced immune responses.

Time point defined: week 47, end of study. Each dose delivered 300 ug of mutant IDH1 20-mer peptide subcutaneously with imiquimod. The assay was immunoSEQ multiplex PCR, and TCRdb's table has in-frame clones only and misses some. The sample contains about 56,000 clones, around 86% of which appear only once. The starting material was PBMCs, obtained from a glioma patient whose treatment included an IDH1 peptide vaccine. The clonotype originates from a woman between 50 and 59 years old with glioma.

The CDR3, as DNA: TGTGCCAGCAGCTTAGATCTGGCAGCCTCCTACAATGAGCAGTTCTTC. It yields the protein CASSLDLAASYNEQFF. The chain uses TRBV11-2 and TRBJ2-1; D remains ambiguous. This CDR3 is built from 16 residues. Germline CDR1 and CDR2: SGHAT and FQNNGV. Trimming pared 0 bases from V and 0 bases from J, leaving 9 bases between. Full variable domain (outside the CDR3, taken from reference TRBV11-2 and TRBJ2-1): EAGVAQSPRYKIIEKRQSVAFWCNPISGHATLYWYQQILGQGPKLLIQFQNNGVVDDSQLPKDRFSAERLKGVDSTLKIQPAKLEDSAVYLCASSLDLAASYNEQFFGPGTRLTVL.